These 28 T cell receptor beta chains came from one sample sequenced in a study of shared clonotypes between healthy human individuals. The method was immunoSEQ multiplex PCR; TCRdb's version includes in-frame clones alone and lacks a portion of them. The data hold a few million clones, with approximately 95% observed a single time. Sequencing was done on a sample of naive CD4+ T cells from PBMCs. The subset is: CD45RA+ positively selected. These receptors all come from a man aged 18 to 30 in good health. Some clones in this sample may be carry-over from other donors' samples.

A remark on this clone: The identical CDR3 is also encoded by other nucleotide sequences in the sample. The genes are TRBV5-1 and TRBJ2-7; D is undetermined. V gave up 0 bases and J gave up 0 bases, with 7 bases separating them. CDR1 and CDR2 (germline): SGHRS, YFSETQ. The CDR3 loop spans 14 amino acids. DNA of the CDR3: TGCGCCAGCAGCTTGGCGGAAGGCTCCTACGAGCAGTACTTC. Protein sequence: CASSLAEGSYEQYF.

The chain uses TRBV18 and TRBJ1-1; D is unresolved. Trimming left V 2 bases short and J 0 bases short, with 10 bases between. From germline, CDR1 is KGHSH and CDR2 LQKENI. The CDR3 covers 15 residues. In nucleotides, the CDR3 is TGTGCCAGCTCACCAGGGCAGCCCGTGAACACTGAAGCTTTCTTT. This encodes CASSPGQPVNTEAFF.

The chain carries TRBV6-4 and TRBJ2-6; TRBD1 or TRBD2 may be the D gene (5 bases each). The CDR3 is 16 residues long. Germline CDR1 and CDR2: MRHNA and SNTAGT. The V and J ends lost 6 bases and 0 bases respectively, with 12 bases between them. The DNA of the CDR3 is TGTGCCAGCAGAGGGACGTTGTCCTCTGGGGCCAACGTCCTGACTTTC. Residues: CASRGTLSSGANVLTF.

The CDR3 nucleotides read TGTGCCAGCCGGAGCGGGAGGGCAGGCAATGAGCAGTTCTTC. Translation: CASRSGRAGNEQFF. The V and J genes are TRBV2 and TRBJ2-1, with 10 bases identical to TRBD2. This CDR3 contains 14 residues. The germline V gene has CDR1 SNHLY and CDR2 FYNNEI. The V gene end was trimmed by 8 bases and the J gene end by 6 bases; junction bases not matched to a gene: 7. The variable domain in full, with the rest retrieved from reference TRBV2 and TRBJ2-1, is EPEVTQTPSHQVTQMGQEVILRCVPISNHLYFYWYRQILGQKVEFLVSFYNNEISEKSEIFDDQFSVERPDGSNFTLKIRSTKLEDSAMYFCASRSGRAGNEQFFGPGTRLTVL.

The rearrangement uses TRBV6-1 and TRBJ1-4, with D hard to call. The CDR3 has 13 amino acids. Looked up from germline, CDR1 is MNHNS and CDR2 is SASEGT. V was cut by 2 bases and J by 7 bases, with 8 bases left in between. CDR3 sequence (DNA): TGTGCCAGCAGTGAAACTGGAGGTGAAAAACTGTTTTTT. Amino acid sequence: CASSETGGEKLFF.

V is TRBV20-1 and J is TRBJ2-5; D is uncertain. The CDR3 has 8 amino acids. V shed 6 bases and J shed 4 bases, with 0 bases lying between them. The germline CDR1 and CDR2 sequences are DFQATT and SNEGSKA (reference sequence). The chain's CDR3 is CSAETQYF. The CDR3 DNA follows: TGCAGTGCAGAGACCCAGTACTTC.

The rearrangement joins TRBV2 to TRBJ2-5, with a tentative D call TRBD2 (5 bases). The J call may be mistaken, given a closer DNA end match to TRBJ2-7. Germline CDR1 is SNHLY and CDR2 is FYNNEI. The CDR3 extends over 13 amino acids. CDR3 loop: CASNFQRYYEQYF. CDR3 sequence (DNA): TGTGCCAGCAACTTCCAGCGGTACTACGAGCAGTACTTC.

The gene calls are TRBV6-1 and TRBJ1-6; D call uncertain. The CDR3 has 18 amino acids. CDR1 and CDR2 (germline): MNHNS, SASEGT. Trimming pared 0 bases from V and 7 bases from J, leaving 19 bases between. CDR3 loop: CASSEASRPGGYNSPLHF. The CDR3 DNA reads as TGTGCCAGCAGTGAAGCGTCTCGCCCAGGCGGCTACAATTCACCCCTCCACTTT.

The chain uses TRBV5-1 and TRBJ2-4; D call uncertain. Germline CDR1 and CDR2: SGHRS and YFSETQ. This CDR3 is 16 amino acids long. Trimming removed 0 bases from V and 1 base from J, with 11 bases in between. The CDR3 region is CASSLEGGVAKNIQYF. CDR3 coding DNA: TGCGCCAGCAGCTTGGAGGGCGGTGTGGCCAAAAACATTCAGTACTTC. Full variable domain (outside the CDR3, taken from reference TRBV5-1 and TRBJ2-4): KAGVTQTPRYLIKTRGQQVTLSCSPISGHRSVSWYQQTPGQGLQFLFEYFSETQRNKGNFPGRFSGRQFSNSRSEMNVSTLELGDSALYLCASSLEGGVAKNIQYFGAGTRLSVL.

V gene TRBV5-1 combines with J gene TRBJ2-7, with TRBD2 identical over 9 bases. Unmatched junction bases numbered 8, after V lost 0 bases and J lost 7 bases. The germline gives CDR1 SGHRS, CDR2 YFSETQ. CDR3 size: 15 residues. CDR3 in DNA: TGCGCCAGCAGCTTGGACCCTAGCGGGGCCTGGGAGCAGTACTTC. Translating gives CASSLDPSGAWEQYF. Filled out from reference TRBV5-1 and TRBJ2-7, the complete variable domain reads KAGVTQTPRYLIKTRGQQVTLSCSPISGHRSVSWYQQTPGQGLQFLFEYFSETQRNKGNFPGRFSGRQFSNSRSEMNVSTLELGDSALYLCASSLDPSGAWEQYFGPGTRLTVT.

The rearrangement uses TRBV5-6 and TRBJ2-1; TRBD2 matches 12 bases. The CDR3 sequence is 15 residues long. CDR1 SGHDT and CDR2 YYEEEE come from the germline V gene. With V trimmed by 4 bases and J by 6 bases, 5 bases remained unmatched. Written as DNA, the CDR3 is TGTGCCAGCAGCCTAGGACTAGCGGGGAGCAATGAGCAGTTCTTC. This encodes CASSLGLAGSNEQFF.

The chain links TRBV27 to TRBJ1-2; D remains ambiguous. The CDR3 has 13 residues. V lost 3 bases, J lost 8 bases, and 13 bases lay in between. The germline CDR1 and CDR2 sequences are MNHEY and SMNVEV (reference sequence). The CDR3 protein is CASSFSEGVGYTF. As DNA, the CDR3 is TGTGCCAGCAGTTTTAGCGAGGGCGTCGGCTACACCTTC.

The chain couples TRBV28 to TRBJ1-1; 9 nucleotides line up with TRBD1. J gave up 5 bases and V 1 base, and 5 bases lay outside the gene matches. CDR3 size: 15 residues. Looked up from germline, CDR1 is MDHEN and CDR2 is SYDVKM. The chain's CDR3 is CASSLLGTGLTEAFF. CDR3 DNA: TGTGCCAGCAGTTTATTAGGGACAGGGTTGACTGAAGCTTTCTTT.

DNA for the CDR3: TGCGCCAGCAGCTTTATCGAGAGCTCCTACGAGCAGTACTTC. Its translation is CASSFIESSYEQYF. This chain uses TRBV5-1 with TRBJ2-7; no firm D call. This CDR3 has 14 amino acids. Per the germline V gene, CDR1 is SGHRS and CDR2 is YFSETQ. V dropped 2 bases and J dropped 0 bases, with 9 bases sitting between them.

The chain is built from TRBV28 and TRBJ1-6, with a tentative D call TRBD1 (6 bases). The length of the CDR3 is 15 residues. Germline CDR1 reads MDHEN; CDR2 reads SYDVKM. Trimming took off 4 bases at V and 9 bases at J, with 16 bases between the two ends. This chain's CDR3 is CASSSVGPDSSPLHF. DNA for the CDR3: TGTGCCAGCAGTTCCGTGGGACCGGACAGTTCACCCCTCCACTTT.

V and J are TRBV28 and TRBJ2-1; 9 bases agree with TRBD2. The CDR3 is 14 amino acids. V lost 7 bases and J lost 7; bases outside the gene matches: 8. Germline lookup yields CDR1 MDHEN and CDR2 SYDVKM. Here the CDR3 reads CASNWIAGGNEQFF. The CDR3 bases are TGTGCCAGCAATTGGATCGCGGGAGGGAATGAGCAGTTCTTC. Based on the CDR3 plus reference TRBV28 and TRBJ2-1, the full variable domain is DVKVTQSSRYLVKRTGEKVFLECVQDMDHENMFWYRQDPGLGLRLIYFSYDVKMKEKGDIPEGYSVSREKKERFSLILESASTNQTSMYLCASNWIAGGNEQFFGPGTRLTVL.

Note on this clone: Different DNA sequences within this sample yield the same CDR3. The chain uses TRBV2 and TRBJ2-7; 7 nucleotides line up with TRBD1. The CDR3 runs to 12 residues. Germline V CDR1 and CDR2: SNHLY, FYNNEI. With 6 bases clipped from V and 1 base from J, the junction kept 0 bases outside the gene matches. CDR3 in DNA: TGTGCCAGCAGGACAGGGTCCTACGAGCAGTACTTC. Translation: CASRTGSYEQYF.

The CDR3 sequence: CASSPAGTSVINEQFF. In DNA form, the CDR3 reads TGCGCCAGCAGCCCCGCCGGGACTAGCGTCATCAATGAGCAGTTCTTC. The chain recombines TRBV4-1 with TRBJ2-1; 10 nucleotides agree with TRBD2. CDR1 and CDR2 (germline): MGHRA, YSYEKL. The J segment lost 6 bases and the V segment lost 4 bases, leaving 9 bases of the junction unmatched. The CDR3 length is 16 residues.

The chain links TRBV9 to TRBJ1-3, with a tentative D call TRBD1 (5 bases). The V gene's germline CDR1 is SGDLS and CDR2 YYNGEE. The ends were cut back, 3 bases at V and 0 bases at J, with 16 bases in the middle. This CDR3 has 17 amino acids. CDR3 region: CASSEAFGGISGNTIYF. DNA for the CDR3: TGTGCCAGCAGCGAGGCATTTGGGGGGATCTCTGGAAACACCATATATTTT.

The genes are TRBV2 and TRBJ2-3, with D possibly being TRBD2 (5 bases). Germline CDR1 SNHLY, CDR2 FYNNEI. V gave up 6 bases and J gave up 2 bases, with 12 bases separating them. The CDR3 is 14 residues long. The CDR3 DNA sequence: TGTGCCAGCAGCCTAAGCGGCTACACAGATACGCAGTATTTT. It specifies CASSLSGYTDTQYF.

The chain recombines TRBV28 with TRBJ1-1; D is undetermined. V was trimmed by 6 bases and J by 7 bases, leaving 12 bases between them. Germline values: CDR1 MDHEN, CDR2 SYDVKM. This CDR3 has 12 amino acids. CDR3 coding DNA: TGTGCCAGCAGCCAACCGGGGTTTGAAGCTTTCTTT. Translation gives CASSQPGFEAFF.

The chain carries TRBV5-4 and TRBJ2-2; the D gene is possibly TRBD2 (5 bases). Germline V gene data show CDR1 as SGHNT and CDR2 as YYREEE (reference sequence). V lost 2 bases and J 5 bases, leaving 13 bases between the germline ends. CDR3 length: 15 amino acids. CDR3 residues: CASSFPGSRTGELFF. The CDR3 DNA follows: TGTGCCAGCAGCTTTCCGGGAAGCCGGACCGGGGAGCTGTTTTTT.

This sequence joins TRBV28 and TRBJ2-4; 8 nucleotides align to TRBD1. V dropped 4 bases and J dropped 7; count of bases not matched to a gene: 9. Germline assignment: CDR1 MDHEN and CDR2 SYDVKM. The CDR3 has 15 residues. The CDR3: CASSSAGGGFNIQYF. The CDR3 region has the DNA TGTGCCAGCAGTTCTGCAGGGGGCGGATTCAACATTCAGTACTTC.

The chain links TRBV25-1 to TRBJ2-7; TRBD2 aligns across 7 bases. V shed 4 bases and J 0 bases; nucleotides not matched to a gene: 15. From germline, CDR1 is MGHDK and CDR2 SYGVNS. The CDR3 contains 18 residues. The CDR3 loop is CASSGPGPGGSSSYEQYF. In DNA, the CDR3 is TGTGCCAGCAGTGGGCCCGGACCGGGGGGAAGTTCCTCCTACGAGCAGTACTTC.

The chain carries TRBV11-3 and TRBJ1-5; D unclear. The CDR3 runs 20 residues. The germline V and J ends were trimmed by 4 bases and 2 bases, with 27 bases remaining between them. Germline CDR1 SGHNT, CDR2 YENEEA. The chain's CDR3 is CASSSLPSGFPSNGNQPQHF. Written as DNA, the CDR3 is TGTGCCAGCAGCTCCCTCCCGTCGGGGTTTCCGAGTAATGGCAATCAGCCCCAGCATTTT. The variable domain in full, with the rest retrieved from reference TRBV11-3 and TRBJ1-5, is EAGVVQSPRYKIIEKKQPVAFWCNPISGHNTLYWYLQNLGQGPELLIRYENEEAVDDSQLPKDRFSAERLKGVDSTLKIQPAELGDSAVYLCASSSLPSGFPSNGNQPQHFGDGTRLSIL.

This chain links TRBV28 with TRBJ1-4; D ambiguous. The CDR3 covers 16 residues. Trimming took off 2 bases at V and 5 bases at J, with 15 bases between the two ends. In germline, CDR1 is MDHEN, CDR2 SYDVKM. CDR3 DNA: TGTGCCAGCAGTTTACCTCGTCCAGGTCCCAATGAAAAACTGTTTTTT. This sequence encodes CASSLPRPGPNEKLFF.

Here the CDR3 DNA reads TGTGCCAGCAGCATAGGCGGCTCTAGCACAGATACGCAGTATTTT. Protein sequence: CASSIGGSSTDTQYF. V is TRBV5-4 and J is TRBJ2-3; D is ambiguous. From germline, CDR1 is SGHNT and CDR2 YYREEE (reference sequence). Trimming removed 4 bases from V and 0 bases from J, with 12 bases in between. The CDR3 length is 15 residues.

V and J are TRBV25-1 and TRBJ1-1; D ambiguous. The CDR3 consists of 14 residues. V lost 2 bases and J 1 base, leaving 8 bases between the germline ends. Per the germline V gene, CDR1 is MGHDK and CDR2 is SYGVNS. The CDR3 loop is CASSEPFGNTEAFF. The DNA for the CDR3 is TGTGCCAGCAGTGAACCCTTTGGGAACACTGAAGCTTTCTTT.